Sequencing of this T cell receptor (beta chain) was carried out in a study of OX40 agonist ivuxolimab in advanced cancers. Study background: Earlier treatment with anti-PD-1, anti-PD-L1 or anti-CTLA-4 was permitted, and roughly 40% had received some. Regarding the study as a whole: Some patients who did not respond also had low normalized T-cell clonal expansion. Expanded peripheral T cells had an undetermined antigen specificity.

Blood specimens came from baseline, cycle 4 day 1, and cycle 7 day 1. The protocol was immunoSEQ multiplex PCR, while the TCRdb copy is restricted to in-frame clones and leaves out a portion. Of fewer than 85,000 clones listed, around 87% are singletons. In its sample, this clone was seen a few times. Its antigen is undetermined. The V end lost 0 bases, the J end lost 5 bases, and 14 bases lay between the germline ends. This CDR3 has 15 amino acids. Germline V gene lookup returns CDR1 SGHRS and CDR2 YFSETQ. This clonotype originated in an adult with an advanced solid tumor such as melanoma, head and neck, liver or kidney cancer. The J gene is TRBJ1-1, the V gene TRBV5-1; D may be TRBD1 (5 bases). The sequencing here drew on CD4+ or CD8+ T cells sorted from blood, taken in a trial of the OX40 agonist ivuxolimab. CDR3 amino acids: CASSLVGVSGTEAFF. The CDR3 DNA is TGCGCCAGCAGCTTGGTAGGGGTTTCGGGGACTGAAGCTTTCTTT.